This paragraph covers one T cell receptor beta chain sequence. This clone was seen just once. Its antigen target is currently unknown. No much larger clone is present one base from it, and per-base qualities are unavailable. A single read counts as weak evidence. Donors were healthy HIV-negative adults with no recently reported acute infections or vaccinations. Every donor was a Caucasian adult residing in Nashville, Tennessee, USA. The CD8 memory samples were a combination of magnetically selected CD45RO+ cells and CCR7-negative CD45RA+ effector memory (TemRA) cells. Blood was collected by leukapheresis, and PBMCs were isolated by Ficoll-Histopaque density gradient centrifugation and then cryopreserved in liquid nitrogen vapor phase. Analytical flow cytometry was used to check the purity and quantity of each magnetically sorted T cell population. Genomic DNA was isolated from every sorted fraction and measured by UV absorbance on a Nanodrop 2000c.

Using the deep immunoSEQ assay, multiplex PCR amplified TCR CDR3 regions from genomic DNA. For each cell subset, the extracted genomic DNA was distributed evenly across all wells of several immunoSEQ 96-well plates, and each plate served as one replicate. For sorted subsets, approximately 0.2 ug of genomic DNA, equivalent to 25,000 to 30,000 T cell genomes, went into each replicate PCR. The purified libraries were quantified using a Qubit 3.0 fluorometer, sized with a Bioanalyzer 2100, and then quantified again using the KAPA Library Quantification kit. Each immunoSEQ 96-well plate was sequenced on its own single-read 150-cycle Illumina NextSeq 550 flow cell. Concerning the study's data processing: Because only junctional sequences without quality scores were contained in the immunoSEQ output, filtering matching that applied to full-length reads could not be performed. Sequences were annotated with PyIR, a Python wrapper for IgBLAST v1.9, using IMGT germline references to assign V/J genes and CDR3. Any read was removed if the V/J assignment was weak (E-value above 1e-6), the CDR3 was missing, or the read contained stop codons, out-of-frame junctions, or ambiguous translated residues. A V3J clonotype was defined by an identical inferred V gene, J gene, and CDR3 amino acid sequence. To compute the percentage overlap between repertoires, the number of shared unique clonotypes was divided by the size of the smaller repertoire. Repertoire richness was assessed with RTK rarefaction, the Chao1 estimator, and Recon v2.1 estimates of unobserved clonotypes. Generation probabilities were computed with OLGA for all TCRbeta clonotypes obtained by the gDNA method from a few donors. TCRdb stores this immuneACCESS table with in-frame sequences only. Part of the clones is absent; in the studies checked, under half of the shortfall reflects unresolved V genes, and no reason is known for the rest. That table gives V, J and clone size, and the DNA gave D and trimming. The sample contains around 88,000 clones, approximately 61% of them found a single time. The top ten clonotypes cover roughly 40% of the sample.

The data stem from a study of shared clonotypes between healthy human individuals (dated by TCRdb to the early 2020s). With regard to the full study: The cohort comprised a couple of women and a few men aged 18 to 49 years. For each donor, CD4 naive and CD4 memory were each run on three plates, CD8 naive on two plates, and CD8 memory on one plate. Each donor's leukapheresis produced roughly between roughly 0.85 and 9.5 billion PBMCs. Different laboratories and diverse techniques were used to prepare libraries and sequence TCR repertoires, to increase sequencing depth and limit assay-specific biases. Blood TCR repertoires of roughly 5 healthy adults were deeply sequenced to estimate repertoire size and the extent of clonotype sharing between individuals. Summary of the overall study and its limitations: Higher generation probabilities were observed for clonotypes shared by all four sorted-subset donors than for non-shared clonotypes. Larger estimated clonotype richness was generally found for naive subsets than for memory subsets. The genetic and exposure-history diversity represented was limited by the small number of donors. Only blood was sampled, and tissue TCR repertoires likely differ from those in blood. Roughly 5% of naive CD4, 3.5% of naive CD8, 2.3% of memory CD4, and 0.4% of memory CD8 clonotypes were shared across a few donors. Pairwise subsampling led to the expectation that sequencing depth would affect the degree of clonotype sharing among donors. Incomplete sequencing was indicated by rarefaction of sorted-subset datasets, despite the large sequencing depth.

V lost 4 bases and J lost 4 bases; the stretch between them is 11 bases long. Reading from cysteine to phenylalanine, the CDR3 counts 15 amino acids. The only DNA kept is the CDR3, 45 bases in frame from the first base. The germline V gene yields MNHNS for CDR1 and SASEGT for CDR2. Input material: memory CD8+ T cells sorted from blood. This specimen's cell subset or site label, per the study, means: CD45RO+ cells pooled with CCR7-negative TemRA cells. This sequence uses TRBV6-1 and TRBJ1-6, with an unclear D gene assignment. The clonotype originates from a man in his thirties or forties in good health. The CDR3 here reads CASSGSWEYNSPLHF. The sequence in DNA is TGTGCCAGCAGTGGTTCCTGGGAGTATAATTCACCCCTCCACTTT.